The next 32 T cell receptor beta chains were all read from a single sample in a study of blood T cell repertoires in COVID-19. The assay was immunoSEQ multiplex PCR, and TCRdb's table has in-frame clones only and misses some. The sample shows about 81,000 clones, 88% of them seen only once. The sample consisted of peripheral blood. The receptor set was obtained from an elderly woman with acute or convalescent COVID-19.

This clone was detected a few times. V gene TRBV30 combines with J gene TRBJ1-6, with 10 bases lining up with TRBD1. V lost 5 bases to trimming and J lost 6 bases; unmatched junction nucleotides: 7. The CDR3 has 15 amino acids. Germline CDR1 GTSNPN, CDR2 SVGIG (reference sequence). The CDR3 DNA is TGTGCCTGGCGGGACAGGGGAAGATCTAATTCACCCCTCCACTTT. Translated, it gives CAWRDRGRSNSPLHF.

The rearrangement joins TRBV18 to TRBJ2-3, with 10 nucleotides matching TRBD1. CDR1 and CDR2 (germline): KGHSH, LQKENI. This CDR3 has 17 residues. J was trimmed by 6 bases and V by 0 bases; bases with no gene match: 9. The CDR3 reads CASSPPGRQGAMDTQYF. The CDR3 region has the DNA TGTGCCAGCTCACCACCTGGGAGACAGGGGGCTATGGATACGCAGTATTTT.

This clone was found once. V gene TRBV6-5 combines with J gene TRBJ1-2, with D maybe TRBD1 (5 bases). V lost 2 bases and J 6 bases, leaving 16 bases between the germline ends. The germline CDR1 and CDR2 sequences are MNHEY and SVGAGI. This CDR3 is 15 amino acids long. The CDR3 nucleotides read TGTGCCAGCAGTTACGGGGGAGGTGGGGCAGATGGCTACACCTTC. Its translation is CASSYGGGGADGYTF.

The chain couples TRBV11-3 to TRBJ1-1, with a weak D call TRBD1 (6 bases). CDR1 and CDR2 from the germline V gene are SGHNT and YENEEA. The CDR3 consists of 16 residues. Trimming removed 0 bases from V and 1 base from J, with 12 bases in between. CDR3 nucleotides: TGTGCCAGCAGCTTAGATGGGAAAGGGGGGAACACTGAAGCTTTCTTT. Translating it yields CASSLDGKGGNTEAFF.

This clone was seen only once. The chain uses TRBV12-5 and TRBJ1-5, with TRBD1 matching 10 bases. The length of the CDR3 is 15 residues. Germline V gene data show CDR1 as LGHNT and CDR2 as FRNRAP. V gave up 1 base and J gave up 7 bases; unmatched junction bases: 4. This CDR3 is CASGLGQGARQPQHF. Written as DNA, the CDR3 is TGTGCTAGTGGTTTGGGACAGGGGGCCAGGCAGCCCCAGCATTTT.

The chain uses TRBV6-5 and TRBJ1-3, with D perhaps TRBD1 (6 bases). The CDR3 runs to 14 residues. Trimming took 6 bases from V and 5 from J, leaving 14 bases between them. Germline loops: CDR1 MNHEY, CDR2 SVGAGI. CDR3 bases: TGTGCCAGCAGGGTCACAGGGAGTAGAAACACCATATATTTT. As protein: CASRVTGSRNTIYF.

The chain combines TRBV6-2 or TRBV6-3 with TRBJ1-1; TRBD1 might be the D (5 bases). The germline V gene encodes CDR1 MNHEY and CDR2 SVGEGT. The CDR3 length is 14 residues. Between the trimmed V and J ends, which lost 2 bases and 8 bases, there was a span of 15 bases. The CDR3, as DNA: TGTGCCAGCAGTTACACCCGACAGCAGGCCGAAGCTTTCTTT. Amino acid sequence: CASSYTRQQAEAFF.

V and J are TRBV30 and TRBJ2-3, with D perhaps matching TRBD2 (5 bases). V was clipped by 3 bases and J by 0 bases, with 13 bases between them. CDR3 size: 15 residues. Germline V gene data show CDR1 as GTSNPN and CDR2 as SVGIG (reference sequence). CDR3 protein: CAWSRWAGSTDTQYF. DNA for the CDR3: TGTGCCTGGAGCCGGTGGGCGGGCAGCACAGATACGCAGTATTTT.

This chain links TRBV4-3 with TRBJ2-3, with TRBD2 identical over 9 bases. From germline, CDR1 is LGHNA and CDR2 YSLEER. V dropped 2 bases and J dropped 3; count of bases not matched to a gene: 9. The CDR3 is made up of 17 amino acids. DNA of the CDR3: TGCGCCAGCAGCCAAAGCGGGGGGCTCGATAGGACAGATACGCAGTATTTT. It encodes CASSQSGGLDRTDTQYF.

V and J are TRBV3-1 (or the pseudogene TRBV3-2) and TRBJ2-1; 9 nucleotides align to TRBD2. The germline CDR1 and CDR2 sequences are LGHDT and YNNKEL (reference sequence). V lost 1 base and J lost 6; bases outside the gene matches: 7. This CDR3 is built from 16 residues. The CDR3: CASSQVVREGRNEQFF. CDR3 in DNA: TGTGCCAGCAGCCAAGTGGTGCGGGAGGGACGCAATGAGCAGTTCTTC.

The rearrangement links TRBV7-2 to TRBJ2-6, with D possibly being TRBD2 (5 bases). V was cut by 4 bases and J by 1 base, with 11 bases left in between. Germline CDR1 SGHTA, CDR2 FQGNSA. The length of the CDR3 is 16 residues. CDR3 residues: CASSSQRGSGANVLTF. The CDR3, as DNA: TGTGCCAGCAGCTCCCAACGGGGATCTGGGGCCAACGTCCTGACTTTC.

The chain is built from TRBV27 and TRBJ2-3, with 9 bases that match TRBD2. J was trimmed by 2 bases and V by 2 bases; bases with no gene match: 8. This CDR3 comprises 17 residues. Germline CDR1 reads MNHEY; CDR2 reads SMNVEV (reference sequence). For the CDR3, the DNA is TGTGCCAGCAGTTTAGGGGGTAGCGGGAGTGTCACAGATACGCAGTATTTT. Translated: CASSLGGSGSVTDTQYF.

The chain recombines TRBV7-2 with TRBJ2-1, with 13 bases that match TRBD2. This CDR3 has 16 residues. Germline values: CDR1 SGHTA, CDR2 FQGNSA. V trimming: 3 bases; J trimming: 7 bases; junction bases outside the gene matches: 6. The CDR3 spells CASSLGPGLAGNEQFF. The CDR3 DNA reads as TGTGCCAGCAGCTTGGGACCGGGACTAGCGGGGAATGAGCAGTTCTTC.

This clone was counted once. The chain's CDR3 is CASSDSGGPSTDTQYF. The CDR3 bases are TGTGCCAGCAGCGATAGCGGGGGCCCTAGCACAGATACGCAGTATTTT. V gene TRBV9 combines with J gene TRBJ2-3; 9 bases align to TRBD2. The CDR3 has 16 residues. Trimming removed 3 bases from V and 0 bases from J; junction bases left unmatched: 5. Germline V gives CDR1 SGDLS, CDR2 YYNGEE.

As to this clone: In the same sample, other DNA sequences code for this CDR3. This sequence joins TRBV2 and TRBJ2-5, with 11 bases aligning to TRBD2. J gave up 4 bases and V 2 bases, and 0 bases lay outside the gene matches. The CDR3 spans 14 residues. In germline, CDR1 is SNHLY, CDR2 FYNNEI. In DNA, the CDR3 is TGTGCCAGCAGTGAACTAGCGGGAGGAGAGACCCAGTACTTC. Encoded protein: CASSELAGGETQYF.

V and J are TRBV25-1 and TRBJ2-1; possible D gene TRBD2, 5 bases. This CDR3 contains 15 residues. Trimming took 1 base from V and 8 from J, leaving 15 bases between them. Looked up from germline, CDR1 is MGHDK and CDR2 is SYGVNS. DNA of the CDR3: TGTGCCAGCAGTGAATTTGTGGGAGTCGGCGATGAGCAGTTCTTC. Its protein is CASSEFVGVGDEQFF.

This clone was detected only once. The chain links TRBV9 to TRBJ2-5; 9 positions match TRBD1. CDR3 length equals 16 residues. Per germline, CDR1 SGDLS and CDR2 YYNGEE. Trimming cost V 3 bases and J 4 bases; bases outside gene matches: 10. CDR3 region: CASSASQGQGLETQYF. The DNA for the CDR3 is TGTGCCAGCAGCGCTAGCCAGGGACAGGGTTTAGAGACCCAGTACTTC.

The chain employs TRBV18 and TRBJ2-7, with 7 bases fitting TRBD2. The germline V gene has CDR1 KGHSH and CDR2 LQKENI. Unmatched junction bases numbered 12, after V lost 9 bases and J lost 7 bases. The CDR3 spans 13 residues. The CDR3: CASSEAGAKEQYF. The CDR3 bases are TGTGCCAGTAGTGAGGCGGGAGCCAAAGAGCAGTACTTC.

V gene TRBV19 combines with J gene TRBJ2-3; 8 bases are a match to TRBD2. Germline lookup yields CDR1 LNHDA and CDR2 SQIVND (reference sequence). The CDR3 covers 16 residues. Unmatched junction bases numbered 9, after V lost 5 bases and J lost 2 bases. The CDR3 region has the DNA TGTGCCAGTAGTCTAAGAGCGGGGGTTACCACAGATACGCAGTATTTT. This sequence encodes CASSLRAGVTTDTQYF.

The rearrangement uses TRBV6-5 and TRBJ1-3; D gene unclear. From germline, CDR1 is MNHEY and CDR2 SVGAGI. The germline V and J ends were trimmed by 8 bases and 1 base, with 9 bases remaining between them. The length of the CDR3 is 13 residues. CDR3 sequence: CASSGGSGNTIYF. The DNA for the CDR3 is TGTGCCAGCTCTGGCGGATCTGGAAACACCATATATTTT.

The sample holds a few counts of this clone. The CDR3 reads CASSYSAGADTEAFF. The CDR3 DNA follows: TGTGCCAGCAGTTACTCGGCGGGGGCGGACACTGAAGCTTTCTTT. The chain links TRBV6-5 to TRBJ1-1; weak D call: TRBD1 (6 bases). V lost 0 bases and J 3 bases, leaving 11 bases between the germline ends. The CDR3 sequence is 15 residues long. Germline CDR1 is MNHEY and CDR2 is SVGAGI.

The chain has TRBV18 and TRBJ2-7; 7 nucleotides match TRBD1. Unmatched junction bases numbered 9, after V lost 3 bases and J lost 4 bases. Germline assignment: CDR1 KGHSH and CDR2 LQKENI. There are 15 residues in the CDR3. The CDR3 coding sequence is TGTGCCAGCTCACCCAGACAGGGTGAGGGGTACGAGCAGTACTTC. As protein: CASSPRQGEGYEQYF.

V and J are TRBV29-1 and TRBJ1-5; D unclear. CDR1 and CDR2 (germline): SQVTM, ANQGSEA. The CDR3 is 11 residues long. V lost 0 bases and J 9 bases, leaving 6 bases between the germline ends. The CDR3 bases are TGCAGCGTTGAAGAAGGAGGGCCCCAGCATTTT. This codes for CSVEEGGPQHF.

The chain combines TRBV2 with TRBJ1-6, with D perhaps matching TRBD1 (5 bases). The V end lost 3 bases, the J end lost 7 bases, and 10 bases lay between the germline ends. The CDR3 runs 14 residues. Germline loops: CDR1 SNHLY, CDR2 FYNNEI. CDR3 sequence reads: CASSDDSSNSPLHF. The CDR3 nucleotides read TGTGCCAGCAGTGACGACAGTTCCAATTCACCCCTCCACTTT.

A single count supports this clone. The rearrangement joins TRBV29-1 to TRBJ1-1; 9 bases fit TRBD1. Losses at the gene ends were 6 bases for V and 5 bases for J; bases not matched to a gene: 7. Germline V gives CDR1 SQVTM, CDR2 ANQGSEA. The CDR3 loop spans 13 amino acids. The CDR3 nucleotides read TGCAGCGTATACAGGGGGCGCGGAACTGAAGCTTTCTTT. Its translation is CSVYRGRGTEAFF.

The chain couples TRBV6-2 or TRBV6-3 to TRBJ1-5; TRBD1 matches 7 bases. Germline V gives CDR1 MNHEY, CDR2 SVGEGT. The CDR3 consists of 15 residues. Unmatched junction bases numbered 3, after V lost 4 bases and J lost 0 bases. CDR3: CASSFQGDSNQPQHF. Written as DNA, the CDR3 is TGTGCCAGCAGTTTCCAGGGGGATAGCAATCAGCCCCAGCATTTT.

The gene calls are TRBV27 and TRBJ1-1; TRBD1 is a possible D gene (6 bases). Trimming cost V 5 bases and J 0 bases, with 10 bases left between them. The CDR3 has 14 residues. Looked up from germline, CDR1 is MNHEY and CDR2 is SMNVEV (reference sequence). The CDR3 protein is CASSIRGMNTEAFF. CDR3 in DNA: TGTGCCAGCAGTATCAGGGGCATGAACACTGAAGCTTTCTTT.

This clone showed up just a few times. The gene calls are TRBV18 and TRBJ2-3, with D possibly TRBD2 on 5 matching bases. Germline V gene sequence: CDR1 KGHSH, CDR2 LQKENI. V gave up 2 bases and J gave up 1 base, with 10 bases separating them. The CDR3 runs 15 residues. This CDR3 is CASSPEGPGTDTQYF. The CDR3 DNA is TGTGCCAGCTCACCAGAGGGTCCGGGCACAGATACGCAGTATTTT.

The rearrangement links TRBV6-1 to TRBJ1-4; tentative D call: TRBD1 (6 bases). Between the trimmed V and J ends, which lost 3 bases and 4 bases, there was a span of 12 bases. CDR3 size: 15 residues. Looked up from germline, CDR1 is MNHNS and CDR2 is SASEGT. This CDR3 reads CASSDGQILNEKLFF. CDR3 DNA: TGTGCCAGCAGTGACGGACAGATCCTTAATGAAAAACTGTTTTTT.

V gene TRBV6-5 combines with J gene TRBJ2-7; a possible D gene is TRBD1 (6 bases). The CDR3 is 13 residues long. V lost 4 bases and J lost 6, with 13 bases in between. Germline V CDR1 and CDR2: MNHEY, SVGAGI. CDR3 nucleotides: TGTGCCAGCAGTTTAACAGGGACACCCGAGCAGTACTTC. This gives the protein CASSLTGTPEQYF.

CDR3 sequence reads: CSASGGQGANYGYTF. The CDR3 DNA is TGCAGTGCTAGTGGCGGACAGGGGGCTAACTATGGCTACACCTTC. The rearrangement links TRBV20-1 to TRBJ1-2; the match to TRBD1 covers 10 bases. CDR1 and CDR2 from the germline V gene are DFQATT and SNEGSKA (reference sequence). This CDR3 spans 15 amino acids. With 3 bases clipped from V and 0 bases from J, the junction kept 4 bases outside the gene matches.

The V call is TRBV5-1, the J call TRBJ2-5, with 9 positions matching TRBD1. Per germline, CDR1 SGHRS and CDR2 YFSETQ. The ends lost 5 bases at V and 3 bases at J; junction bases unmatched: 5. The CDR3 has 14 residues. CDR3 DNA sequence: TGCGCCAGCAGTTATGGGACAGGGAAAGAGACCCAGTACTTC. Protein sequence: CASSYGTGKETQYF.